The subject of this entry is one TCR beta chain. This sample stems from a study of blood T cell repertoires in COVID-19. Here immunoSEQ multiplex PCR was the method, and the copy in TCRdb shows in-frame clones only, minus some. The table has 80,000 to 100,000 clones, 81% seen once; the top ten hold 4.4%. After removal of 1 base from V and 6 bases from J, the junction contained 7 bases not matched to a gene. The CDR3 consists of 16 residues. Germline-derived CDR1 and CDR2 are LGHDT and YNNKEL (reference sequence). The receptor's source is a man aged 60-69 years with acute or convalescent COVID-19. The sequencing input was peripheral blood. This chain connects TRBV3-1 (or the pseudogene TRBV3-2) to TRBJ2-3; 10 bases line up with TRBD2. The CDR3 DNA sequence: TGTGCCAGCAGCCAAGTATGGGGGACTAGCGCTGATACGCAGTATTTT. Amino acids: CASSQVWGTSADTQYF.